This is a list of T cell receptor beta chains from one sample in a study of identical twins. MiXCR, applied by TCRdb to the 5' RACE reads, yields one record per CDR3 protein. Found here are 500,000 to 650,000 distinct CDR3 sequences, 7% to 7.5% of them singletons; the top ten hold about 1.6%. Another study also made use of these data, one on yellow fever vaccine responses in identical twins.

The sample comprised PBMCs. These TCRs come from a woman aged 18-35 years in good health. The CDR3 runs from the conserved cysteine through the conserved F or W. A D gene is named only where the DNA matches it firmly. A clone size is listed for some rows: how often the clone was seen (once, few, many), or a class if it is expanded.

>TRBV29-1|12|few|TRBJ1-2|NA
CSVEDRNYGYTF
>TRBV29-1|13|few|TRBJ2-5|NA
CSVGHRVGETQYF
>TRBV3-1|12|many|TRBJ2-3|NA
CASSQVEGTQYF
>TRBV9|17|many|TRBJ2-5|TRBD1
CASSVGGLGTGRETQYF
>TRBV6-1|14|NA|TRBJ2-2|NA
CATLDSQRGGELFF
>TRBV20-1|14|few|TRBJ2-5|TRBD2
CSARGGLARETQYF
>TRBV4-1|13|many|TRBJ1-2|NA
CASSQATAYGYTF
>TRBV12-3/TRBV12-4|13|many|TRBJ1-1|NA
CASSSGGETEAFF
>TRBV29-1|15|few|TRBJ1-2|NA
CSVDRSGGGNYGYTF
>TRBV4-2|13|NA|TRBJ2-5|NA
CASGQGFGETQYF
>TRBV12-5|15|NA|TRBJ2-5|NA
CASTGGGWYQETQYF
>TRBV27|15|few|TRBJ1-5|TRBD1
CASSLVWDRNQPQHF
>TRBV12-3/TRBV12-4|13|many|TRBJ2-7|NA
CASSPGDSYEQYF
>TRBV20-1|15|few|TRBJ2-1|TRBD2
CSASRLAGPYNEQFF
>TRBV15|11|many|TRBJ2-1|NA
CATSTYNEQFF
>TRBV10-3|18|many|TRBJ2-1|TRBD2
CAISDPTSGPLTYNEQFF